This T cell receptor (beta chain) was found in a study of T cell responses to AZD1222 COVID-19 vaccine. The CDR3 sequence is 14 residues long. Germline V gene lookup returns CDR1 KGHSH and CDR2 LQKENI. Trimming shortened V by 0 bases and J by 0 bases, and 6 bases separated the two germline ends. Assay: immunoSEQ multiplex PCR; the TCRdb copy retains only in-frame clones and omits some. The data contain roughly 80,000 clones, around nine tenths of them singletons. Broader study findings: None of the repertoires were sampled until the peak T cell response had passed. Females made up more of the donors, who were largely white British, and clonal diversity may have come out too low. Baseline antibody screening turned up just a handful of seropositive AZD1222 recipients.

Remarks on this clone: Its target is unknown.

Sequenced here: peripheral blood, sampled 28 days after the second AZD1222 dose. This chain links TRBV18 with TRBJ2-7; D call uncertain. This sequence was found in an adult who received the AZD1222 COVID-19 vaccine. The CDR3 sequence is CASSPPVSSYEQYF. The CDR3 DNA sequence: TGTGCCAGCTCACCACCGGTTAGCTCCTACGAGCAGTACTTC.